A selection of T cell receptor beta chains follows, all from one sample in a study of vaccination and CD4 T cells after COVID-19. TCRdb processed the PCR reads anew with MiXCR; each CDR3 protein has one entry. Among over 7,500 distinct CDR3 sequences listed, under 40% were seen once. Their recognized antigens are unknown. Sequenced: CD4+ T cells from blood, cultured in vitro. The receptors here all came from a human donor in good health. Each CDR3 is given with its conserved first and last residue. A D gene is named only where the DNA matches it firmly. Clone size is not always given. Where it is, it says once, few, many or a class for expanded clones.

d_gene,abundance,j_gene,v_gene,CDR3nt,CDR3aa
TRBD1,once,TRBJ2-2,TRBV27,TGTGCCAGCAGTTCATACAGGGGACGGAGCACCGGGGAGCTGTTTTTT,CASSSYRGRSTGELFF
-,-,TRBJ2-1,TRBV6-1,TGTGCCAGCAGTGCGAACAGGGTAGTCTACAATGAGCAGTTCTTC,CASSANRVVYNEQFF
TRBD2,-,TRBJ2-5,TRBV7-2,TGTGCCAGCAGCCGACCTACGGCGGGAGGCCCTGAGACCCAGTACTTC,CASSRPTAGGPETQYF
TRBD2,-,TRBJ2-1,TRBV20-1,TGCAGTGCTAGACAACTAGCGGGAGTGGACAATGAGCAGTTCTTC,CSARQLAGVDNEQFF
-,few,TRBJ2-3,TRBV6-5,TGTGCCAGCAGTTACGACGGAGGAGATACGCAGTATTTT,CASSYDGGDTQYF
-,-,TRBJ2-3,TRBV7-3,TGTGCCAGCAGCACATATAGCTCAGATACGCAGTATTTT,CASSTYSSDTQYF
-,-,TRBJ2-2,TRBV11-2,TGTGCCAGCAGCCTCGACCCCCCCCCCTGGTACGGGGAGCTGTTTTTT,CASSLDPPPWYGELFF
-,few,TRBJ2-1,TRBV7-9,TGTGCCAGCAGCTTTAGCGGCAGACACAATGAGCAGTTCTTC,CASSFSGRHNEQFF
TRBD2,-,TRBJ2-2,TRBV28,TGTGCCAGCAGTACTAGCGCTTACACCGGGGAGCTGTTTTTT,CASSTSAYTGELFF
TRBD2,-,TRBJ2-7,TRBV18,TGTGCCAGCTCACCAATTAGCGGGCGCTTCTCCTACGAGCAGTACTTC,CASSPISGRFSYEQYF
TRBD2,-,TRBJ2-2,TRBV7-3,TGTGCCAGCAGCTTAAAAGCGGGAGGGGCCGGGGAGCTGTTTTTT,CASSLKAGGAGELFF
TRBD1,-,TRBJ2-2,TRBV28,TGTGCCAGCAGTGTCGGGACAGGGGGCCGGAACACCGGGGAGCTGTTTTTT,CASSVGTGGRNTGELFF
TRBD1,few,TRBJ2-7,TRBV6-1,TGTGCCAGTACATCAGGGGGAGTTACTTACGAGCAGTACTTC,CASTSGGVTYEQYF
-,few,TRBJ1-3,TRBV7-8,TGTGCCAGCAGCTTAGGCAGGGGCGGAAACACCATATATTTT,CASSLGRGGNTIYF
TRBD1,once,TRBJ1-6,TRBV4-3,TGCGCCAGCAGCCAAGATCGTGTGACAGGGGGAGGGACCTATAATTCACCCCTCCACTTT,CASSQDRVTGGGTYNSPLHF
-,-,TRBJ1-1,TRBV28,TGTGTCAGCAGTAACACGCTTGAAGCTTTCTTT,CVSSNTLEAFF
-,-,TRBJ1-2,TRBV9,TGTGCCAGCAGCGTAGAAGGCACAAGCAGCTATGGCTACACCTTC,CASSVEGTSSYGYTF
-,few,TRBJ2-3,TRBV20-1,TGCAGTGGGAATATTCATACGCAGTATTTT,CSGNIHTQYF
-,-,TRBJ1-1,TRBV7-2,TGTGCCAGCAGCTTAGCGACGGCTGAAGCTTTCTTT,CASSLATAEAFF
TRBD2,-,TRBJ2-1,TRBV20-1,TGCAGTGTTGACCACGACACTAGCGTAGGAGAGCAGTTCTTC,CSVDHDTSVGEQFF
-,-,TRBJ1-1,TRBV7-6,TGTGCCAGCAGCTTCCAGCACACTGAAGCTTTCTTT,CASSFQHTEAFF
TRBD1,-,TRBJ1-6,TRBV5-3,TGTGCCAGTGGTTCCCCGACAGGGAGCTCACCCCTCCACTTT,CASGSPTGSSPLHF
TRBD1,few,TRBJ1-1,TRBV11-2,TGTGCCAGCAGCTCGGACAGGGGCACTGAAGCTTTCTTT,CASSSDRGTEAFF
-,-,TRBJ1-1,TRBV7-6,TGTGCCAGCAGCTTAGACCGGCACACTGAAGCTTTCTTT,CASSLDRHTEAFF
-,-,TRBJ2-1,TRBV7-2,TGTGCCAGCAGCTTGTTCATACTCTACAATGAGCAGTTCTTC,CASSLFILYNEQFF
TRBD1,few,TRBJ2-3,TRBV24-1,TGTGCCACCAGGGGGAAGGGGGCAGGCGGGGATACGCAGTATTTT,CATRGKGAGGDTQYF
TRBD1,-,TRBJ2-7,TRBV20-1,TGCAGTGGGACGCCGACAGGGCGGGAGCAGTACTTC,CSGTPTGREQYF
-,-,TRBJ2-2,TRBV11-2,TGTGCCAGCAGCCCTATGAGGGGGAACACCGGGGAGCTGTTTTTT,CASSPMRGNTGELFF
-,few,TRBJ1-1,TRBV20-1,TGCAGTGCTAGAGATAGGCGGGGCACGAACACTGAAGCTTTCTTT,CSARDRRGTNTEAFF
TRBD2,medium-sized,TRBJ2-5,TRBV20-1,TGCAGTATGTATGGGACTAGCGGGAGACTAAGGGAGACCCAGTACTTC,CSMYGTSGRLRETQYF
-,few,TRBJ1-5,TRBV6-1,TGTGCCAGCGCAATTACCGGGACGCCTAATCAGCCCCAGCATTTT,CASAITGTPNQPQHF
-,-,TRBJ2-3,TRBV28,TGTGCCAGCAGGAAGACAGGACTCACAGATACGCAGTATTTT,CASRKTGLTDTQYF
-,medium-sized,TRBJ1-2,TRBV20-1,TGCAGTGCTAGGAATAGGGACTATGGCTACACCTTC,CSARNRDYGYTF
TRBD1,-,TRBJ2-1,TRBV6-1,TGTGCCAGCAGACCCCGACAGGGTTTCCATAATGAGCAGTTCTTC,CASRPRQGFHNEQFF
TRBD1,-,TRBJ1-6,TRBV7-9,TGTGCCAGCAGCTCCCCCCTCGGACAGGCTAATTCACCCCTCCACTTT,CASSSPLGQANSPLHF
TRBD2,-,TRBJ2-1,TRBV7-8,TGTGCCAGCAGCCAACTAGCGGGGGTCTACAATGAGCAGTTCTTC,CASSQLAGVYNEQFF
-,-,TRBJ1-1,TRBV20-1,TGCAGTGCTAGAGATCCGAGAAAGAACACTGAAGCTTTCTTT,CSARDPRKNTEAFF
-,few,TRBJ2-3,TRBV7-2,TGTGCCAGCAGCTTTTATCGCATGTCCGGAGATACGCAGTATTTT,CASSFYRMSGDTQYF
TRBD1,once,TRBJ2-2,TRBV28,TGTGCCAGCAGTTTATTGCCAGGGGGTAAAGCCGGGGAGCTGTTTTTT,CASSLLPGGKAGELFF
-,-,TRBJ2-7,TRBV6-5,TGTGCCAGCAGTTACCGCCGGGCCTCTACCTACGAGCAGTACTTC,CASSYRRASTYEQYF
-,few,TRBJ1-2,TRBV19,TGTGCCAGTAGTACTTCACCGGGCCTCCTGGGATATGGCTACACCTTC,CASSTSPGLLGYGYTF
TRBD1,-,TRBJ2-7,TRBV19,TGTGCCACCCGGGACAGCTCCTACGAGCAGTACTTC,CATRDSSYEQYF
-,-,TRBJ2-1,TRBV10-2,TGCGCGAGTGCACTAGCGGGACAGGGGTCCTACAATGAGCAGTTCTTC,CASALAGQGSYNEQFF